The sequence of this T cell receptor (beta chain) was determined in a study of CD8+CD57+ T cells in acquired aplastic anemia. As for the study in general: The study obtained an average of 3.2 ug of DNA from sorted CD4+ and CD8+ cells. Study results and caveats: About 29 CD8+ CDR3 sequences occurred in both the patients and the controls.

About this clonotype: Its antigen is unidentified.

Flow cytometry had shown expanded CD8+CD57+ cells in the patients chosen for sequencing. Germline-derived CDR1 and CDR2 are ENHRY and SYGVKD. V was clipped by 10 bases and J by 4 bases, with 20 bases between them. The CDR3 has 15 amino acids. The template used for profiling TCR beta VDJ and CDR3 was genomic DNA. MiXCR, run by TCRdb on the reads, gives a single entry per CDR3 protein. The sample contains 400,000 to 600,000 distinct CDR3 sequences, more than 25% of which appear only once. The receptor was derived from a human donor with aplastic anemia. Material: sorted CD4+, CD8+, or CD8+CD57+ T cells (not recorded which) from PBMCs. The rearrangement links TRBV10-3 to TRBJ2-1; tentatively, D is TRBD2 (6 bases). CDR3 nucleotide sequence: TGTGCCACCTCTTTTAACGGGAGAGAGTACAATGAGCAGTTCTTC. Its protein is CATSFNGREYNEQFF.